This T cell receptor (beta chain) was captured in a study of CD8 T cells in ankylosing spondylitis (dated by TCRdb to the late 2010s). Study-wide context: To find TCR variants linked to disease, the study profiled T cell receptor beta repertoires in ankylosing spondylitis patients and healthy donors. The full study cohort comprised around 25 ankylosing spondylitis patients and over 95 healthy donors. Peripheral blood was sampled, and synovial fluid was also collected from ankylosing spondylitis patients.

The investigation overall reported the following: Significant enrichment of the disease-linked clones was reported in matched synovial fluid samples from ankylosing spondylitis patients. Some TCR beta motif variants had previously been reported in synovial fluid and blood of reactive arthritis patients, which suggested common disease-initiation mechanisms. A CD8+ phenotype was shown by the disease-linked clones, which were found at relatively low frequencies in peripheral blood. Blood from ankylosing spondylitis patients appeared to be characterized by a TCR beta motif composed of about eight highly homologous amino acid variants.

This clonotype was detected ten times or more. Its recognized antigen is unknown. The input lacks base qualities; no much larger clone sits a single base away. CDR1 and CDR2, per the germline V gene, are SGDLS and YYNGEE. A distance of 11 bases separates the germline ends of V and J, which lose 0 bases and 2 bases respectively. From the cysteine up to the phenylalanine, the CDR3 has a length of 15 residues. Only the CDR3 DNA stays, 45 bases, in frame from base 1. The data were produced on an Illumina HiSeq 2500. TCR beta libraries were prepared by quantitative 5'-RACE with molecular barcodes. The study's own analysis went as follows. Disease-linked TCR variants were identified with a new computational method built on a probabilistic model of VDJ rearrangement. Using fastp trimming at Q25 and MiXCR clonotype assembly, TCRdb reanalyzed the public sequencing data and kept in-frame beta chains. Under each unique CDR3 protein, matching rows form one entry showing the most common genes and DNA. Clone size and V and J calls follow TCRdb, not the original study. In all, the sample holds roughly 440,000 distinct CDR3 sequences, and under 20% of those were seen once. The ten most abundant clones make up 1% of the sample.

The chain couples TRBV9 to TRBJ2-5, with a weak D call of TRBD1 (6 bases match). This receptor was obtained from a male donor with ankylosing spondylitis. The sequencing sample was made of blood, either unsorted or a sorted T cell fraction (not recorded which). The DNA sequence is given as TGTGCCAGCAGCGTAGCCCCCGGACAGCAAGAGACCCAGTACTTC. This encodes CASSVAPGQQETQYF.